Sequencing of this TCR beta chain was carried out in a study of blood T cell repertoires in COVID-19. Germline V gene lookup returns CDR1 SGHRS and CDR2 YFSETQ. V gave up 4 bases and J gave up 3 bases; unmatched junction bases: 5. The CDR3 totals 14 residues. Here immunoSEQ multiplex PCR was the method, and the copy in TCRdb shows in-frame clones only, minus some. In the table there are a few hundred thousand clones, 85% of which are singletons. This clonotype originated in a woman under 30 with acute or convalescent COVID-19. The V gene is TRBV5-1, the J gene TRBJ2-7; 9 positions agree with TRBD1. The specimen sequenced was peripheral blood. The CDR3 DNA reads TGCGCCAGCAGCATCGGGACAGGGTACTACGAGCAGTACTTC. This encodes CASSIGTGYYEQYF.